Presented here are 27 T cell receptor beta chains from one specimen sequenced in a study of T cells in Graves' hyperthyroidism and ophthalmopathy. Amplification of TCR beta CDR3 regions was performed using RNA transcripts as template. Carried out on the TCR CDR3, a first-round RT-PCR used the HTBI primer set. TCRdb re-analysed the multiplex PCR reads in MiXCR, keeping a single row per CDR3 protein. There are about 180,000 distinct CDR3 sequences in the sample; about a sixth occur only once, and 25% to 30% lies in the top ten. The sequenced sample consisted of blood. The receptors here all came from a woman aged 50 to 60 with Graves' hyperthyroidism.

This clonotype was seen a few times. The chain employs TRBV20-1 and TRBJ1-2; no clear D. Per the germline V gene, CDR1 is DFQATT and CDR2 is SNEGSKA (reference sequence). V was clipped by 0 bases and J by 5 bases, with 13 bases between them. The CDR3 runs 14 residues. The CDR3 DNA sequence: TGCAGTGCTAGAGACCCGGGAATGCGGTATGGCTACACCTTC. Amino acids: CSARDPGMRYGYTF.

In its sample, this clonotype was seen many times. The chain carries TRBV7-9 and TRBJ2-1; 7 bases are shared with TRBD1. The CDR3 totals 13 residues. With 5 bases clipped from V and 6 bases from J, the junction kept 4 bases outside the gene matches. Germline values: CDR1 SEHNR, CDR2 FQNEAQ (reference sequence). DNA for the CDR3: TGTGCCAGCAGCGCTGACAGGGTCAATGAGCAGTTCTTC. This sequence encodes CASSADRVNEQFF.

The V and J genes are TRBV7-9 and TRBJ1-1, with no clear D. Germline CDR1 and CDR2: SEHNR and FQNEAQ (reference sequence). The CDR3 contains 12 residues. Trimming stripped 5 bases from V and 3 bases from J, with 7 bases between. This CDR3 reads CASSPGHTEAFF. The CDR3 DNA is TGTGCCAGCAGCCCGGGCCACACTGAAGCTTTCTTT.

This clonotype was seen ten or more times. The chain combines TRBV28 with TRBJ2-7; D gene unclear. The CDR3 runs to 13 residues. The V and J ends lost 7 bases and 7 bases respectively, with 17 bases between them. Germline CDR1 reads MDHEN; CDR2 reads SYDVKM. The CDR3 region has the DNA TGTGCCAGCAACCTGGACCTTTCTTGGGAGCAGTACTTC. Translated, it gives CASNLDLSWEQYF.

This clonotype was counted many times. The chain combines TRBV6-2 or TRBV6-3 with TRBJ2-7, with a possible D match to TRBD1 (6 bases). The CDR3 totals 15 residues. V lost 5 bases, J lost 4 bases, and 18 bases lay in between. Germline V CDR1 and CDR2: MNHEY, SVGEGT. Here the CDR3 reads CASSPLGAGAYEQYF. DNA for the CDR3: TGTGCCAGCAGTCCGTTGGGGGCAGGGGCATACGAGCAGTACTTC.

The chain is built from TRBV11-3 and TRBJ2-1, with D uncertain. Germline values: CDR1 SGHNT, CDR2 YENEEA. The V end was cut by 2 bases, the J end by 0 bases, with 14 bases between. CDR3 size: 17 residues. Here the CDR3 DNA reads TGTGCCAGCAGCTTATCTGGCTCCCCTAGCTCCTACAATGAGCAGTTCTTC. It specifies CASSLSGSPSSYNEQFF. The whole variable domain, remainder taken from reference TRBV11-3 and TRBJ2-1, is EAGVVQSPRYKIIEKKQPVAFWCNPISGHNTLYWYLQNLGQGPELLIRYENEEAVDDSQLPKDRFSAERLKGVDSTLKIQPAELGDSAVYLCASSLSGSPSSYNEQFFGPGTRLTVL.

This chain connects TRBV5-6 to TRBJ2-1; 8 bases are shared with TRBD2. Germline assignment: CDR1 SGHDT and CDR2 YYEEEE. The V and J ends lost 5 bases and 4 bases, in that order; junction bases with no gene match: 5. The CDR3 length is 14 residues. CDR3: CASRLAGRYNEQFF. The CDR3 DNA follows: TGTGCCAGCAGATTAGCGGGACGGTACAATGAGCAGTTCTTC. Complete variable domain (other parts from reference TRBV5-6 and TRBJ2-1): DAGVTQSPTHLIKTRGQQVTLRCSPKSGHDTVSWYQQALGQGPQFIFQYYEEEERQRGNFPDRFSGHQFPNYSSELNVNALLLGDSALYLCASRLAGRYNEQFFGPGTRLTVL.

This clonotype has ten or more counts. One end of the junction fails to match germline, which may point to a read error. The chain recombines TRBV12-3 or TRBV12-4 with TRBJ2-1, with D unclear. CDR3 size: 11 residues. CDR3 sequence: CASSLANEQFF. DNA of the CDR3: TGCGCCAGCAGCTTGGCCAATGAGCAGTTCTTC.

This clonotype was picked up many times. CDR3 loop: CASSPLGGSYGYTF. CDR3 sequence (DNA): TGTGCCAGTAGCCCTCTCGGAGGGTCTTACGGCTACACCTTC. The chain recombines TRBV19 with TRBJ1-2; D gene uncertain. CDR1 is LNHDA, CDR2 SQIVND, per germline (reference sequence). Between the trimmed V and J ends, which lost 6 bases and 8 bases, there was a span of 19 bases. The CDR3 consists of 14 residues.

This clonotype has at least ten counts. The CDR3 protein is CSARERQGLYGYTF. CDR3 DNA: TGCAGTGCTAGAGAGCGTCAGGGGCTCTATGGCTACACCTTC. The rearrangement uses TRBV20-1 and TRBJ1-2; D perhaps matches TRBD1 (6 bases). Trimming left V 0 bases short and J 4 bases short, with 12 bases between. This CDR3 is built from 14 residues. In germline, CDR1 is DFQATT, CDR2 SNEGSKA (reference sequence).

This clonotype showed up many times. The gene calls are TRBV28 and TRBJ1-5, with D possibly being TRBD1 (6 bases). CDR3 length: 16 amino acids. Per the germline V gene, CDR1 is MDHEN and CDR2 is SYDVKM. The V gene lost 6 bases and the J gene lost 0 bases, with 15 bases spanning the gap. CDR3 amino acids: CASRGGGFYSNQPQHF. As DNA, the CDR3 is TGTGCCAGCAGGGGAGGGGGATTTTATAGCAATCAGCCCCAGCATTTT. The variable domain in full, with the rest retrieved from reference TRBV28 and TRBJ1-5, is DVKVTQSSRYLVKRTGEKVFLECVQDMDHENMFWYRQDPGLGLRLIYFSYDVKMKEKGDIPEGYSVSREKKERFSLILESASTNQTSMYLCASRGGGFYSNQPQHFGDGTRLSIL.

To note about this clonotype: It may be a read error: a sequence one base away is much more abundant. The V gene is TRBV7-6, the J gene TRBJ2-1; TRBD2 matches at 8 bases. TRBJ2-7 matches the DNA end more closely, so the J call is doubtful. From germline, CDR1 is SGHVS and CDR2 FNYEAQ. This CDR3 region has 16 residues. Here the CDR3 DNA reads TGTGCCAGCAGCTTAGCCCTAGCGGGCTCCTACAATGAGCAGTACTTC. Translation: CASSLALAGSYNEQYF.

To note about this clonotype: A much larger clone sits a single nucleotide away, making a read error possible. The V and J genes are TRBV29-1 and TRBJ2-3; TRBD1 might be the D (5 bases). This CDR3 spans 13 amino acids. Germline V gene sequence: CDR1 SQVTM, CDR2 ANQGSEA. The DNA of the CDR3 is TGCAGCGTTGAGGGGCAGAGAACAGATGCGCAGTATTTT. Amino acids: CSVEGQRTDAQYF.

This clonotype was counted ten times or more. V gene TRBV7-2 combines with J gene TRBJ1-2; 7 bases are a match to TRBD1. With 7 bases clipped from V and 6 bases from J, the junction kept 17 bases outside the gene matches. The CDR3 has 16 amino acids. In germline, CDR1 is SGHTA, CDR2 FQGNSA. In DNA, the CDR3 is TGTGCCAGCACCCTAAGTTCCCCGACAGGGTTGGATGGCTACACCTTC. Translation: CASTLSSPTGLDGYTF.

This clonotype was seen ten or more times. V and J are TRBV19 and TRBJ1-3; maybe TRBD1 (5 bases). The CDR3 extends over 18 amino acids. Between the trimmed V and J ends, which lost 6 bases and 4 bases, there was a span of 25 bases. Germline V gene data show CDR1 as LNHDA and CDR2 as SQIVND (reference sequence). CDR3 residues: CASRSWPMGGTEGNTIYF. CDR3 bases: TGTGCCAGTAGGAGTTGGCCTATGGGGGGAACGGAGGGAAACACCATATATTTT.

This clonotype was picked up many times. The CDR3 sequence is CASSLAPRWLAFF. The CDR3 nucleotides read TGTGCCAGCAGCTTGGCACCTCGGTGGTTAGCTTTCTTT. The gene calls are TRBV7-9 and TRBJ1-1, with no clear D. The CDR3 contains 13 residues. Germline V CDR1 and CDR2: SEHNR, FQNEAQ (reference sequence). Trimming took 3 bases from V and 10 from J, leaving 15 bases between them.

In its sample, this clonotype was seen many times. The gene calls are TRBV15 and TRBJ1-5, with D perhaps matching TRBD1 (6 bases). V lost 0 bases and J lost 6, with 12 bases in between. The CDR3 has 15 amino acids. CDR1 is LNHNV and CDR2 is YYDKDF in the germline V gene (reference sequence). The CDR3 here is CATSRDQEGGQPQHF. As DNA, the CDR3 is TGTGCCACCAGCAGAGATCAGGAGGGGGGTCAGCCCCAGCATTTT.

Ten or more counts support this clonotype. This sequence joins TRBV5-1 and TRBJ1-1; D is unresolved. The V and J ends lost 0 bases and 1 base respectively, with 13 bases between them. CDR3 length: 16 amino acids. CDR1 and CDR2 (germline): SGHRS, YFSETQ. As DNA, the CDR3 is TGCGCCAGCAGCTTGGCCATTGTGGGCGGGAACACTGAAGCTTTCTTT. Its protein is CASSLAIVGGNTEAFF.

As concerns this clonotype: Mismatch with germline at one junction end may stem from a read error. J is TRBJ1-1 and V is TRBV5-1, with unresolved D. CDR3 length equals 14 residues. Germline CDR1 SGHRS, CDR2 YFSETQ. The CDR3 loop is CASGFGPATPEAFF. The CDR3 coding sequence is TGCGCCAGCGGCTTCGGGCCCGCTACCCCTGAAGCTTTCTTT.

This clonotype showed up just a few times. A much bigger clone sits one base away, suggesting this may be a read error. The chain recombines TRBV3-1 with TRBJ2-3, with no clear D. Trimming removed 1 base from V and 1 base from J, with 9 bases in between. Germline-derived CDR1 and CDR2 are LGHDT and YNNKEL (reference sequence). The CDR3 contains 15 residues. CDR3 loop: CASSQVWRGTDTQYF. The DNA for the CDR3 is TGTGCCAGCAGCCAAGTCTGGCGAGGCACAGATACGCAGTATTTT.

This clonotype was counted ten times or more. This chain links TRBV20-1 with TRBJ1-1; D remains ambiguous. CDR3 length equals 13 residues. Trimming pared 0 bases from V and 1 base from J, leaving 6 bases between. Germline V gene lookup returns CDR1 DFQATT and CDR2 SNEGSKA (reference sequence). The CDR3 nucleotides read TGCAGTGCTAGAGATTCCGGGAACACTGAAGCTTTCTTT. Residues: CSARDSGNTEAFF.

The table lists this clonotype with many counts. The CDR3 loop reads CSARGWEHRVFGSPLHF. In nucleotides, the CDR3 is TGCAGTGCTAGAGGATGGGAACATCGGGTTTTTGGTTCACCCCTCCACTTT. The chain recombines TRBV20-1 with TRBJ1-6; D remains ambiguous. Germline-derived CDR1 and CDR2 are DFQATT and SNEGSKA (reference sequence). Trimming pared 1 base from V and 9 bases from J, leaving 22 bases between. The CDR3 runs 17 residues.

This clonotype has a count of ten or more. The chain has TRBV27 and TRBJ1-2; no clear D. CDR1 MNHEY and CDR2 SMNVEV come from the germline V gene (reference sequence). The ends were cut back, 6 bases at V and 5 bases at J, with 13 bases in the middle. The CDR3 consists of 13 residues. The CDR3 bases are TGTGCCAGCAGGACACTTCGCTCGTATGGCTACACCTTC. It yields the protein CASRTLRSYGYTF.

In this sample, this clonotype turned up many times. The chain recombines TRBV5-1 with TRBJ2-1; 8 nucleotides line up with TRBD2. Germline V CDR1 and CDR2: SGHRS, YFSETQ. The CDR3 totals 15 residues. Trimming took 1 base from V and 8 from J; bases not matched to a gene: 8. The CDR3 DNA is TGCGCCAGCAGCTTGTCCGGGGGGGCCGTTGATGAGCAGTTCTTC. This sequence encodes CASSLSGGAVDEQFF.

This clonotype was observed many times. The CDR3 is CASSLADGGYEQFF. CDR3 bases: TGTGCCAGCAGTTTAGCGGACGGGGGATATGAGCAGTTCTTC. This rearrangement joins TRBV12-3 or TRBV12-4 to TRBJ2-1; maybe TRBD2 (6 bases). CDR3 length equals 14 residues. Trimming cost V 0 bases and J 8 bases, with 11 bases left between them.

This clonotype has more than one count but fewer than ten. This chain connects TRBV4-2 to TRBJ2-7; 9 nucleotides align to TRBD2. Germline loops: CDR1 LGHNA, CDR2 YNFKEQ. The CDR3 length is 15 residues. The junction had 4 bases not matched to a gene; V was cut back by 1 base and J by 3 bases. The CDR3, as DNA: TGTGCCAGCAGCCAAGCGGCTAGCGGGGACTACGAGCAGTACTTC. Translating gives CASSQAASGDYEQYF.

The V call is TRBV15, the J call TRBJ2-1; 8 nucleotides match TRBD2. CDR1 LNHNV and CDR2 YYDKDF come from the germline V gene (reference sequence). CDR3 length equals 15 residues. Trimming took 5 bases from V and 1 from J; bases not matched to a gene: 4. The CDR3 DNA is TGTGCCACCAGCGTGAGCGGGGGATCCTACAATGAGCAGTTCTTC. It codes for CATSVSGGSYNEQFF.